These T cell receptor beta chains were read from a single sample in a study of CD8 T cells in ankylosing spondylitis. A single record per CDR3 protein comes from TCRdb applying MiXCR to the 5' RACE reads. Counted here are some 240,000 distinct CDR3 sequences, roughly 8.6% occurring once; the ten biggest clones make up over 6.5%. The sequenced material came from blood, either unsorted or a sorted T cell fraction (not recorded which). The receptors originated from a male donor with ankylosing spondylitis or in good health (not recorded which). The CDR3 runs from the conserved cysteine through the conserved F or W. The D gene is left open where the match is weak. A row's size may be missing; if present it is once, few, many or a size class.

>TRBJ1-2|TRBD1|TRBV12-3/TRBV12-4|many
CASSPGQVGGYTF
TGTGCCAGCAGTCCAGGACAGGTCGGAGGCTACACCTTC
>TRBJ1-1|TRBD1|TRBV6-5|many
CASCSRGQTEAFF
TGTGCCAGCTGTTCCAGGGGGCAGACTGAAGCTTTCTTT
>TRBJ2-7|.|TRBV27|.
CASSLSSSGARTYEQYF
TGTGCCAGCAGTTTATCATCCTCAGGGGCCCGCACCTACGAGCAGTACTTC
>TRBJ2-1|.|TRBV12-3/TRBV12-4|many
CASRESGNEQFF
TGTGCCAGCCGCGAGTCCGGAAATGAGCAGTTCTTC
>TRBJ2-3|TRBD2|TRBV11-2|.
CASSLGPWAGEGTDTQYF
TGTGCCAGCAGCTTAGGTCCTTGGGCGGGGGAGGGCACAGATACGCAGTATTTT
>TRBJ1-1|.|TRBV13|many
CASSLGPQGGPEAFF
TGTGCCAGCAGCTTAGGGCCACAGGGAGGGCCTGAAGCTTTCTTT
>TRBJ1-4|.|TRBV2|many
CASSDGQSLGEKLFF
TGTGCCAGCAGTGACGGACAGTCTTTGGGTGAAAAACTGTTTTTT
>TRBJ2-7|.|TRBV7-2|many
CASSPGTSYEQYF
TGTGCCAGCAGCCCGGGGACATCCTACGAGCAGTACTTC
>TRBJ1-1|.|TRBV20-1|many
CSARVDGDTEAFF
TGCAGTGCTAGAGTTGACGGGGACACTGAAGCTTTCTTT
>TRBJ2-3|.|TRBV6-9|many
CASSYPSTGGNQGDTQYF
TGTGCCAGCAGTTACCCCTCAACGGGAGGCAACCAGGGGGATACGCAGTATTTT
>TRBJ1-1|.|TRBV3-1|many
CASSHQPGQLNAEAFF
TGTGCCAGCAGCCACCAACCCGGACAGCTGAACGCTGAAGCTTTCTTT
>TRBJ1-2|TRBD1|TRBV12-3/TRBV12-4|many
CASSLGPGQGNYGYTF
TGTGCCAGCAGTTTAGGACCGGGACAGGGAAACTATGGCTACACCTTC
>TRBJ2-1|.|TRBV4-2|many
CASSQETSLSYNEQFF
TGTGCCAGCAGCCAAGAAACTAGCCTATCCTACAATGAGCAGTTCTTC
>TRBJ2-7|TRBD2|TRBV20-1|many
CSARGEREWF
TGCAGTGCTAGAGGCGAGCGGGAGTGGTTC
>TRBJ1-1|.|TRBV20-1|medium-sized
CSARRGREAFF
TGCAGTGCTAGAAGGGGCAGGGAAGCTTTCTTT
>TRBJ1-2|.|TRBV5-1|many
CASSFRTEQGYTF
TGCGCCAGCAGCTTTCGTACAGAACAGGGCTACACCTTC
>TRBJ2-5|TRBD2|TRBV6-1|few
CASTAGGMIETQYF
TGTGCCAGCACGGCGGGGGGAATGATTGAGACCCAGTACTTC
>TRBJ2-5|TRBD2|TRBV20-1|.
CSARDSPGRAKGETQYF
TGCAGTGCTAGAGACAGTCCCGGGAGGGCCAAAGGGGAGACCCAGTACTTC
>TRBJ2-2|.|TRBV20-1|many
CSAINSGGNTGELFF
TGCAGTGCTATCAACAGCGGCGGGAACACCGGGGAGCTGTTTTTT
>TRBJ1-1|.|TRBV6-1|many
CASLSLLPEYAEAFF
TGTGCCAGCCTCTCCCTACTACCAGAGTACGCTGAAGCTTTCTTT
>TRBJ2-2|.|TRBV5-1|.
CASSTSAGRNTGELFF
TGCGCCAGCAGCACGTCGGCGGGACGGAACACCGGGGAGCTGTTTTTT
>TRBJ2-3|TRBD1|TRBV24-1|many
CATSDPPGQAVF
TGTGCCACCAGTGATCCCCCTGGACAGGCTGTTTTT
>TRBJ1-2|.|TRBV4-2|many
CASSQMTGGFYGYTF
TGTGCCAGCAGCCAAATGACAGGAGGGTTCTATGGCTACACCTTC
>TRBJ2-3|.|TRBV14|many
CASSQGGVLTDTQYF
TGTGCCAGCAGCCAAGGGGGGGTCCTCACAGATACGCAGTATTTT
>TRBJ2-7|TRBD2|TRBV5-1|many
CASSSLAGPTYEQYF
TGCGCCAGCAGCTCTCTAGCGGGACCCACCTACGAGCAGTACTTC
>TRBJ1-1|.|TRBV6-1|.
CASKGQEFTEAFF
TGTGCCAGCAAGGGTCAGGAATTCACTGAAGCTTTCTTT
>TRBJ2-1|.|TRBV30|many
CACPLVARDNEQFF
TGTGCCTGCCCCCTGGTAGCCAGGGACAATGAGCAGTTCTTC
>TRBJ1-2|.|TRBV6-5|.
CASGVSYGYTF
TGTGCCAGCGGCGTGAGTTATGGCTACACCTTC
>TRBJ2-3|.|TRBV10-3|.
CAISAIVRSDGTDTQYF
TGTGCCATCAGTGCTATAGTGAGGTCGGACGGCACAGATACGCAGTATTTT
>TRBJ2-7|.|TRBV5-8|.
CASSLGLFVYEQYF
TGTGCCAGCAGCTTGGGACTGTTTGTATACGAGCAGTACTTC
>TRBJ2-1|.|TRBV5-8|many
CASSRMGPYNEQFF
TGTGCCAGCAGCCGTATGGGACCCTACAATGAGCAGTTCTTC
>TRBJ1-1|TRBD1|TRBV20-1|many
CSAPDRLNTEAFF
TGCAGTGCTCCGGACAGGTTGAACACTGAAGCTTTCTTT
>TRBJ2-3|.|TRBV6-5|many
CASSYQGRTDTQYF
TGTGCCAGCAGTTACCAGGGGAGAACAGATACGCAGTATTTT
>TRBJ1-3|.|TRBV7-2|many
CASTPTSGNTIYF
TGTGCCAGCACCCCGACCTCGGGAAACACCATATATTTT